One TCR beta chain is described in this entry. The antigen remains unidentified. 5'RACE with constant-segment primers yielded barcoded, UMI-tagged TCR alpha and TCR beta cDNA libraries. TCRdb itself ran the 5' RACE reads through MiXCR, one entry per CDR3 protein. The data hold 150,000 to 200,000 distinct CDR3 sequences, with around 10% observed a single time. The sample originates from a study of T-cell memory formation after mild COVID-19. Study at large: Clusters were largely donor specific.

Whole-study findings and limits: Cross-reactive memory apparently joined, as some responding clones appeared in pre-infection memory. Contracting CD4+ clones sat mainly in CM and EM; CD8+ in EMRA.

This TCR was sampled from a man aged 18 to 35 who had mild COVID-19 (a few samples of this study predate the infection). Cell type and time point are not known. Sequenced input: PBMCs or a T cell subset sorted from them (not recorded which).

CDR3 loop: CAHSSGGPIRSEQFF. The CDR3 region has the DNA TGTGCCCACAGTTCAGGGGGTCCTATTCGAAGTGAGCAGTTCTTC. The chain combines TRBV30 with TRBJ2-1; TRBD1 matches 7 bases. There are 15 residues in the CDR3. The junction had 19 bases not matched to a gene; V was cut back by 8 bases and J by 9 bases. Germline V gives CDR1 GTSNPN, CDR2 SVGIG (reference sequence).